The 2 T cell receptor beta chains below come from one sample, sequenced in a study of blood T cell repertoires in COVID-19. The data were produced by immunoSEQ multiplex PCR, yet TCRdb's version contains in-frame clones alone and is incomplete. Of approximately 130,000 clones in the sample, almost 85% were seen once. The sequencing sample was made of peripheral blood. The receptors were gathered from a human donor in a cohort sampled during active COVID-19.

The chain combines TRBV25-1 with TRBJ2-1; D not certain. Germline CDR1 and CDR2: MGHDK and SYGVNS. Trimming stripped 2 bases from V and 0 bases from J, with 8 bases between. CDR3 size: 15 residues. The CDR3 reads CASSEQVGSYNEQFF. CDR3 nucleotide sequence: TGTGCCAGCAGTGAACAGGTGGGCTCCTACAATGAGCAGTTCTTC.

J is TRBJ2-3 and V is TRBV7-6, with 7 nucleotides matching TRBD1. In germline, CDR1 is SGHVS, CDR2 FNYEAQ. Germline trimming cut 5 bases from V and 6 bases from J; bases unmatched to any gene: 8. This CDR3 is 14 amino acids long. This CDR3 is CASSPTGLIDTQYF. CDR3 nucleotides: TGTGCCAGCAGCCCGACAGGGCTCATTGATACGCAGTATTTT.